The 14 T cell receptor beta chains presented below share a single source sample, sequenced in a study of OX40 agonist ivuxolimab in advanced cancers. TCRdb's copy holds only in-frame clones and misses some; the assay was immunoSEQ multiplex PCR. The table lists about 21,000 clones, under 85% of them singletons. The material was CD4+ or CD8+ T cells sorted from blood, obtained in a trial of the OX40 agonist ivuxolimab. All receptors derive from an adult with an advanced solid tumor such as melanoma, head and neck, liver or kidney cancer.

The chain couples TRBV5-1 to TRBJ1-4, with D unclear. CDR3 length equals 16 residues. V dropped 0 bases and J dropped 0 bases, with 9 bases sitting between them. Germline V lookup: CDR1 SGHRS, CDR2 YFSETQ. For the CDR3, the DNA is TGCGCCAGCAGCTTGGTTCCACTCCCAACTAATGAAAAACTGTTTTTT. Translating gives CASSLVPLPTNEKLFF.

V gene TRBV7-8 combines with J gene TRBJ2-5; no clear D. This CDR3 is built from 12 residues. Per germline, CDR1 SGHVS and CDR2 FQNEAQ. Trimming took 5 bases from V and 4 from J, leaving 8 bases between them. The CDR3 here is CASSPLRETQYF. The DNA for the CDR3 is TGTGCCAGCAGCCCTCTGAGAGAGACCCAGTACTTC.

The gene calls are TRBV14 and TRBJ2-2; 7 bases align to TRBD1. After removal of 0 bases from V and 1 base from J, the junction contained 5 bases not matched to a gene. The CDR3 length is 17 residues. The germline V gene encodes CDR1 SGHDN and CDR2 FVKESK. This CDR3 reads CASSQDLDRRNTGELFF. As DNA, the CDR3 is TGTGCCAGCAGCCAAGATCTGGACAGGAGGAACACCGGGGAGCTGTTTTTT.

This chain links TRBV6-1 with TRBJ2-7, with 7 bases aligning to TRBD1. J gave up 6 bases and V 3 bases, and 11 bases lay outside the gene matches. Germline V lookup: CDR1 MNHNS, CDR2 SASEGT. The CDR3 sequence is 15 residues long. Written as DNA, the CDR3 is TGTGCCAGCAGTGACCTTAGGACAGGCCTTTCCGAGCAGTACTTC. Its protein is CASSDLRTGLSEQYF.

This chain uses TRBV6-1 with TRBJ2-7; TRBD2 might be the D (5 bases). Deletions cut 0 bases from V and 3 bases from J, with 9 bases between. The CDR3 is 14 residues long. CDR1 is MNHNS, CDR2 SASEGT, per germline. The chain's CDR3 is CASSEAPGYYEQYF. DNA for the CDR3: TGTGCCAGCAGTGAAGCTCCGGGATACTACGAGCAGTACTTC.

This clone has a single count. The same CDR3 can be traced to other DNA sequences in this sample. The chain employs TRBV30 and TRBJ1-5, with 7 bases that match TRBD1. CDR1 and CDR2 from the germline V gene are GTSNPN and SVGIG (reference sequence). V gave up 3 bases and J gave up 2 bases; unmatched junction bases: 1. The CDR3 covers 13 residues. CDR3 coding DNA: TGTGCCTGGAGCGGGACAGGCAATCAGCCCCAGCATTTT. It codes for CAWSGTGNQPQHF.

The V call is TRBV28, the J call TRBJ2-5; TRBD1 agrees at 9 bases. J gave up 2 bases and V 2 bases, and 9 bases lay outside the gene matches. Germline V gene sequence: CDR1 MDHEN, CDR2 SYDVKM. This CDR3 contains 17 residues. CDR3 amino acids: CASSLAPDRGGQETQYF. The CDR3 DNA reads TGTGCCAGCAGTTTAGCCCCAGACAGGGGGGGGCAAGAGACCCAGTACTTC. Variable domain in full (rest from reference TRBV28 and TRBJ2-5): DVKVTQSSRYLVKRTGEKVFLECVQDMDHENMFWYRQDPGLGLRLIYFSYDVKMKEKGDIPEGYSVSREKKERFSLILESASTNQTSMYLCASSLAPDRGGQETQYFGPGTRLLVL.

The chain carries TRBV11-2 and TRBJ2-7, with D maybe TRBD1 (6 bases). CDR3 length equals 14 residues. The germline CDR1 and CDR2 sequences are SGHAT and FQNNGV. V dropped 2 bases and J dropped 4 bases, with 12 bases sitting between them. The CDR3 loop reads CASSLTGTSYEQYF. DNA of the CDR3: TGTGCCAGCAGCTTAACAGGGACCTCTTACGAGCAGTACTTC.

This clone has just one count. The rearrangement joins TRBV7-9 to TRBJ1-2; D is undetermined. The CDR3 is 13 residues long. Germline V gives CDR1 SEHNR, CDR2 FQNEAQ (reference sequence). V was clipped by 5 bases and J by 2 bases, with 9 bases between them. In nucleotides, the CDR3 is TGTGCCAGCAGCCCCATGGCGAACTATGGCTACACCTTC. Its translation is CASSPMANYGYTF.

J is TRBJ2-7 and V is TRBV28, with a tentative D call TRBD2 (5 bases). Germline values: CDR1 MDHEN, CDR2 SYDVKM. V shed 0 bases and J shed 5 bases, with 5 bases lying between them. The CDR3 covers 12 residues. The CDR3 sequence is CASSLWRDEQYF. CDR3 DNA: TGTGCCAGCAGTTTATGGAGGGACGAGCAGTACTTC.

This clone showed up just once. The genes are TRBV7-6 and TRBJ2-1, with 7 positions matching TRBD1. The germline V gene has CDR1 SGHVS and CDR2 FNYEAQ. V shed 1 base and J 3 bases; nucleotides not matched to a gene: 6. There are 16 residues in the CDR3. CDR3 amino acids: CASSLGVGGFYNEQFF. In DNA form, the CDR3 reads TGTGCCAGCAGCTTAGGGGTAGGGGGCTTCTACAATGAGCAGTTCTTC.

The chain links TRBV7-6 to TRBJ2-2, with D unresolved. Trimming removed 4 bases at V and 5 bases at J, with 26 bases between. Germline V CDR1 and CDR2: SGHVS, FNYEAQ. This CDR3 has 19 residues. CDR3 bases: TGTGCCAGCAGCTCAACTTGGTCCCGCGGTGGATCGTTTACCGGGGAGCTGTTTTTT. Translating gives CASSSTWSRGGSFTGELFF.

The V and J genes are TRBV7-9 and TRBJ2-5, with 12 positions matching TRBD2. J was trimmed by 5 bases and V by 5 bases; bases with no gene match: 6. Germline V gene data show CDR1 as SEHNR and CDR2 as FQNEAQ (reference sequence). The CDR3 loop spans 15 amino acids. The DNA of the CDR3 is TGTGCCAGCAGCCTCACTAGCGGGGGGCGGGAGACCCAGTACTTC. It yields the protein CASSLTSGGRETQYF.

The CDR3 here is CASSWSSGVDYEQYF. CDR3 DNA: TGTGCCAGTAGTTGGTCATCGGGAGTTGACTACGAGCAGTACTTC. V and J are TRBV19 and TRBJ2-7, with D possibly TRBD2 on 6 matching bases. Per the germline V gene, CDR1 is LNHDA and CDR2 is SQIVND (reference sequence). The CDR3 sequence is 15 residues long. Trimming removed 5 bases at V and 3 bases at J, with 17 bases between.